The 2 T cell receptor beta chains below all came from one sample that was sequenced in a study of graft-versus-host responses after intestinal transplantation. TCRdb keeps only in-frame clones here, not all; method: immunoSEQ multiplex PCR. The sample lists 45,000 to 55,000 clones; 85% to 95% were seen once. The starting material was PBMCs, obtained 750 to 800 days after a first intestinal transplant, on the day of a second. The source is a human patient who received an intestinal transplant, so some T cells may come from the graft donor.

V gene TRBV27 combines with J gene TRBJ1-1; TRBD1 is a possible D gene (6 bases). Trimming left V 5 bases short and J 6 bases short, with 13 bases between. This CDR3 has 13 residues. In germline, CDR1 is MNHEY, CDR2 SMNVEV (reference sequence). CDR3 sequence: CASSPLTGAEAFF. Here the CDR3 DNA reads TGTGCCAGCAGTCCCCTGACAGGCGCTGAAGCTTTCTTT.

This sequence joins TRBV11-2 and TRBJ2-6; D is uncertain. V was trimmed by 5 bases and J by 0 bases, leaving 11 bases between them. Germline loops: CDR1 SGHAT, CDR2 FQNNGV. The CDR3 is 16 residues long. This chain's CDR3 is CASSPSGPSGANVLTF. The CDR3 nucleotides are TGTGCCAGCAGCCCTTCGGGCCCCTCTGGGGCCAACGTCCTGACTTTC.